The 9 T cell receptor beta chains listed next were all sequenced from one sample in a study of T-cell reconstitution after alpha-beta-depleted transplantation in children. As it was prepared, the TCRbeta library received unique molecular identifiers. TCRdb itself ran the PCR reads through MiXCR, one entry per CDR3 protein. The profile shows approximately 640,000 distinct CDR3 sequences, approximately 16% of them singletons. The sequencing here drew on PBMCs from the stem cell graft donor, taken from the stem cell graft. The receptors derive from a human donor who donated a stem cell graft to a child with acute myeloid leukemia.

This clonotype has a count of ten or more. For the CDR3, the DNA is TGTGCCAGCAGCTGGACAGGGCAATACGAGCAGTACTTC. Translating it yields CASSWTGQYEQYF. This rearrangement joins TRBV7-2 to TRBJ2-7, with 8 nucleotides matching TRBD1. The CDR3 runs to 13 residues. J gave up 4 bases and V 4 bases, and 3 bases lay outside the gene matches. Per the germline V gene, CDR1 is SGHTA and CDR2 is FQGNSA.

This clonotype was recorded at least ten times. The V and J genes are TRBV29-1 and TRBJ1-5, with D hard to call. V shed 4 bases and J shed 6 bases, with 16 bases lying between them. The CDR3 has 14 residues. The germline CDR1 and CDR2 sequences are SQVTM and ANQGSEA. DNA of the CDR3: TGCAGCGTTGGTACGGGTCACGGGCGTCAGCCCCAGCATTTT. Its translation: CSVGTGHGRQPQHF. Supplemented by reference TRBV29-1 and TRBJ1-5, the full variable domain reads SAVISQKPSRDICQRGTSLTIQCQVDSQVTMMFWYRQQPGQSLTLIATANQGSEATYESGFVIDKFPISRPNLTFSTLTVSNMSPEDSSIYLCSVGTGHGRQPQHFGDGTRLSIL.

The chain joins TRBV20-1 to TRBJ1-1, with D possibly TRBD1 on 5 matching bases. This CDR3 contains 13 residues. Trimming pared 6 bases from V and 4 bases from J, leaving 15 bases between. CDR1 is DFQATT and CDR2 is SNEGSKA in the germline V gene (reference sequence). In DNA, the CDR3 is TGCAGTGCATATAGCAGTGGGGCCACTGAAGCTTTCTTT. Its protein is CSAYSSGATEAFF.

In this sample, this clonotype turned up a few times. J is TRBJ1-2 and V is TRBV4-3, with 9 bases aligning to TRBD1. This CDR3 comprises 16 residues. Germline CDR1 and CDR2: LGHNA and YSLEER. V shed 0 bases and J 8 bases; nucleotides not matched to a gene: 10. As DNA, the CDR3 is TGCGCCAGCAGCCAAGATCGAACCGGGACAGGGTACGGCTACACCTTC. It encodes CASSQDRTGTGYGYTF.

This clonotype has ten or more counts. The CDR3 nucleotides read TGCAGTGCCCCCGGACAGGTCCCTGATGAGCAGTTCTTC. It is translated as CSAPGQVPDEQFF. The V and J genes are TRBV20-1 and TRBJ2-1, with 7 bases lining up with TRBD1. The junction had 10 bases not matched to a gene; V was cut back by 6 bases and J by 8 bases. CDR3 length equals 13 residues. Germline V gives CDR1 DFQATT, CDR2 SNEGSKA (reference sequence).

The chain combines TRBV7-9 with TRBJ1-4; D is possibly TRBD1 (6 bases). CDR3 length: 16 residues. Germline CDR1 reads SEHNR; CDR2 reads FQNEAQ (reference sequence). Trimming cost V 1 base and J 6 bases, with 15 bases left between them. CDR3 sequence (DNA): TGTGCCAGCAGCTTAGGGAGTGGGGGCCTAGATGAAAAACTGTTTTTT. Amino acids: CASSLGSGGLDEKLFF.

As DNA, the CDR3 is TGTGCCACCAGCAGAGGACTTAGCTCCTACGAGCAGTACTTC. Translation: CATSRGLSSYEQYF. This sequence joins TRBV15 and TRBJ2-7; D unresolved. Trimming took off 1 base at V and 0 bases at J, with 7 bases between the two ends. Germline-derived CDR1 and CDR2 are LNHNV and YYDKDF (reference sequence). CDR3 size: 14 residues.

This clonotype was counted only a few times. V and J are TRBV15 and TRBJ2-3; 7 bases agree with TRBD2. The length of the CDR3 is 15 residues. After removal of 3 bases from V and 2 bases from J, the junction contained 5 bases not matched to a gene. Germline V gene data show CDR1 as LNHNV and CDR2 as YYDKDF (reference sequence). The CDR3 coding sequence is TGTGCCACCAGCAGGGCTAGCGGAAACACAGATACGCAGTATTTT. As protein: CATSRASGNTDTQYF.

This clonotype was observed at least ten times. Written as DNA, the CDR3 is TGCGCCAGCAGCCGGGACGGGGGGGCCTACAATGAGCAGTTCTTC. This gives the protein CASSRDGGAYNEQFF. The rearrangement links TRBV5-1 to TRBJ2-1; 8 nucleotides align to TRBD2. Trimming removed 4 bases from V and 2 bases from J; junction bases left unmatched: 5. CDR1 and CDR2 from the germline V gene are SGHRS and YFSETQ. This CDR3 spans 15 amino acids.